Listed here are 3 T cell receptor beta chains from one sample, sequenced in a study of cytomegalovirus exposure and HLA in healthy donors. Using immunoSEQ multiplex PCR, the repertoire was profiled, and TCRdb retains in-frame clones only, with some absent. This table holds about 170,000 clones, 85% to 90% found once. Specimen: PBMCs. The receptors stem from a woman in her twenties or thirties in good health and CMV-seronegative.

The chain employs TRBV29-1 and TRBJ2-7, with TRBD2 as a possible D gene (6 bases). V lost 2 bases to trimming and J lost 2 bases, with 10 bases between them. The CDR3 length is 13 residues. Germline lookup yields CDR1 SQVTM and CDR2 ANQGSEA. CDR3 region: CSVETSSTYEQYF. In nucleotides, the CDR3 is TGCAGCGTTGAAACTAGCAGTACCTACGAGCAGTACTTC.

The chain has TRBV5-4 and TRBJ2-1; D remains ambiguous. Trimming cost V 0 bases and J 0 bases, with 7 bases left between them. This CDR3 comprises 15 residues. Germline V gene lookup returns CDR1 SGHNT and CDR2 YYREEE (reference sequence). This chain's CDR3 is CASSLVLDSYNEQFF. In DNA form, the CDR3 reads TGTGCCAGCAGCTTGGTGCTAGACTCCTACAATGAGCAGTTCTTC.

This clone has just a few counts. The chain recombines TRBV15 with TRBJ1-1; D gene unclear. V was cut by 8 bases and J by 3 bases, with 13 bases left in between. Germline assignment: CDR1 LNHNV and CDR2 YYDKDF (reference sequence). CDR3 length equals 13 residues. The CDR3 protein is CATGLDWDTEAFF. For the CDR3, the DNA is TGTGCCACCGGATTGGACTGGGACACTGAAGCTTTCTTT.